This T cell receptor (beta chain) was sequenced for a study of shared clonotypes between healthy human individuals. General observations from the study: The expectation was that sequencing depth would affect clonotype sharing among donors.

The assay was immunoSEQ multiplex PCR, and TCRdb's table has in-frame clones only and misses some. Of over 2 million clones listed, approximately 95% are singletons. About this clone itself: The antigen is not known.

The authors divided CD4+ cells into CD45RA+ naive and CD45RA-negative memory subsets. CDR3 length equals 16 residues. Germline CDR1 reads MGHDK; CDR2 reads SYGVNS. Deletions cut 1 base from V and 0 bases from J, with 9 bases between. This TCR was sampled from a man between 18 and 29 years old in good health. This chain uses TRBV25-1 with TRBJ2-2; D is unclear. Sequencing was done on a sample of naive CD4+ T cells sorted from blood. Subset meaning: CD45RA+ positively selected. The CDR3 loop is CASSEFGNANTGELFF. In DNA form, the CDR3 reads TGTGCCAGCAGTGAATTTGGAAACGCGAACACCGGGGAGCTGTTTTTT.